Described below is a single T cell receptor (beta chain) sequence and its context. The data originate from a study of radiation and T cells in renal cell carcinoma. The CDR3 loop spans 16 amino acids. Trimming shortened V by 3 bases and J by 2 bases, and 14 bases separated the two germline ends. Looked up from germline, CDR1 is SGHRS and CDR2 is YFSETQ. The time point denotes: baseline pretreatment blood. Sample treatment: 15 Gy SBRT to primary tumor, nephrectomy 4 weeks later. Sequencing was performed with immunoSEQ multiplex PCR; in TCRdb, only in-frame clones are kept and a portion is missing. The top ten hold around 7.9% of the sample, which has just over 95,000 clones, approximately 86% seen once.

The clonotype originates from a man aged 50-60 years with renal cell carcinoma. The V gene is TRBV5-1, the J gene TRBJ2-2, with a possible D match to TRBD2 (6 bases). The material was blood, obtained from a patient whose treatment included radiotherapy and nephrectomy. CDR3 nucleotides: TGCGCCAGCAGCTCGGCCGGGACTCCCAACACCGGGGAGCTGTTTTTT. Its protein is CASSSAGTPNTGELFF. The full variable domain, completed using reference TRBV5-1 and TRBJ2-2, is KAGVTQTPRYLIKTRGQQVTLSCSPISGHRSVSWYQQTPGQGLQFLFEYFSETQRNKGNFPGRFSGRQFSNSRSEMNVSTLELGDSALYLCASSSAGTPNTGELFFGEGSRLTVL.